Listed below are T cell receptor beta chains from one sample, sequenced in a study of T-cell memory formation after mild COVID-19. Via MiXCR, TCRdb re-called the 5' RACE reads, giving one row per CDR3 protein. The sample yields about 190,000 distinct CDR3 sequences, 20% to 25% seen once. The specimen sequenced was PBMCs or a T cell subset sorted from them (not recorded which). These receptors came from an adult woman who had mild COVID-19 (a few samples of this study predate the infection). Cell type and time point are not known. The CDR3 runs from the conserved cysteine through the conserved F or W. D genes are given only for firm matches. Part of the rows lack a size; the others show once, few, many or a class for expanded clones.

CASSTGGQGTEAFF	TGTGCCAGTAGTACAGGGGGTCAGGGCACTGAAGCTTTCTTT	TRBD1	NA	TRBV19	TRBJ1-1
CASSLLNTGELFF	TGTGCCAGCAGCTTACTTAACACCGGGGAGCTGTTTTTT	NA	NA	TRBV7-2	TRBJ2-2
CASSKSYEQYF	TGTGCCAGCAGCAAAAGTTACGAGCAGTACTTC	NA	NA	TRBV21-1	TRBJ2-7
CASSLGPTLTNEKLFF	TGTGCCAGCAGTTTAGGTCCCACCCTCACTAATGAAAAACTGTTTTTT	NA	few	TRBV27	TRBJ1-4
CASSLWGGTVYEQYF	TGTGCCAGCAGCTTATGGGGGGGGACCGTCTACGAGCAGTACTTC	TRBD2	few	TRBV5-6	TRBJ2-7
CASSFPEKLFF	TGTGCCAGCAGTTTCCCGGAAAAACTGTTTTTT	NA	NA	TRBV12-3/TRBV12-4	TRBJ1-4
CASSYTGQGLHEQYF	TGTGCCAGCAGCTACACGGGACAGGGGTTACACGAGCAGTACTTC	TRBD1	NA	TRBV7-9	TRBJ2-7
CASSAPPGRGPESSYNSPLHF	TGTGCCAGCAGCGCGCCGCCGGGAAGGGGGCCTGAAAGCTCCTATAATTCACCCCTCCACTTT	TRBD1	few	TRBV5-6	TRBJ1-6
CASSLTTDSNQPQHF	TGTGCCAGCAGCCTGACCACAGATAGCAATCAGCCCCAGCATTTT	NA	NA	TRBV7-9	TRBJ1-5
CASSLYGPRLNTEAFF	TGTGCCAGCAGCTTATACGGACCGAGGCTGAACACTGAAGCTTTCTTT	NA	NA	TRBV7-9	TRBJ1-1
CASSQSQSWDPEGGYTF	TGCGCCAGCAGCCAAAGTCAGTCCTGGGACCCCGAGGGTGGCTACACCTTC	NA	NA	TRBV4-1	TRBJ1-2
CASSPSNEQFF	TGTGCCAGCAGCCCCTCAAATGAGCAGTTCTTC	NA	few	TRBV7-8	TRBJ2-1
CASSQLGTGEGSPYEQYF	TGCGCCAGCAGCCAACTAGGGACAGGGGAAGGGTCTCCCTACGAGCAGTACTTC	TRBD1	few	TRBV4-1	TRBJ2-7
CATSDTRSDRGGNEQFF	TGTGCCACCAGTGATACCCGAAGTGACAGGGGCGGCAATGAGCAGTTCTTC	TRBD1	few	TRBV24-1	TRBJ2-1
CASSRLAGGYNYNEQFF	TGTGCCAGCAGTCGACTAGCGGGGGGGTACAACTACAATGAGCAGTTCTTC	TRBD2	NA	TRBV2	TRBJ2-1
CASSLYTDRAYGYTF	TGTGCCAGCAGCTTATACACGGACAGGGCCTATGGCTACACCTTC	TRBD1	NA	TRBV7-9	TRBJ1-2
CASSFPLNPGQSYF	TGTGCCAGCAGTTTCCCTCTCAATCCGGGACAGTCTTACTTC	TRBD1	NA	TRBV11-3	TRBJ2-7